This T cell receptor (beta chain) stems from a study of CD8 T cells in ankylosing spondylitis. For TCR beta, libraries came from quantitative 5'-RACE with molecular barcodes. TCRdb passed the 5' RACE reads through MiXCR, listing each CDR3 protein once. The data show 650,000 to 800,000 distinct CDR3 sequences, around 17% seen once. This CDR3 has 15 amino acids. In germline, CDR1 is SGHVS, CDR2 FQNEAQ. With 3 bases removed from V and 3 bases from J, the gap between germline ends came to 15 bases. Whole-study findings and limits: Disease-linked clones reportedly concentrated significantly in matched ankylosing spondylitis synovial fluid. Clones linked to disease, bearing a CD8+ phenotype, were relatively rare in peripheral blood. In reactive arthritis synovial fluid and blood, some motif variants had been reported before. Typical of ankylosing spondylitis blood, it appeared, was a TCR beta motif of roughly eight highly homologous variants.

In this sample, this clonotype turned up a few times. The target antigen is unknown. The chain is built from TRBV7-8 and TRBJ2-7; perhaps TRBD1 as D (5 bases). The sequencing input was blood, either unsorted or a sorted T cell fraction (not recorded which). The clonotype was recovered from a male donor with ankylosing spondylitis. CDR3 amino acids: CASSLGRQGFYEQYF. Written as DNA, the CDR3 is TGTGCCAGCAGCTTGGGCCGCCAGGGATTCTACGAGCAGTACTTC.